This paragraph covers one T cell receptor (delta chain) sequence. Its specific antigen is unknown. There are no base qualities to consult, and no much larger clone falls within one base. RNA was extracted with the RNeasy mini kit and reverse transcribed using Superscript III. To generate the CDR3 amplicons, a multiplex PCR was run using pooled V-gene forward primers together with a constant-region reverse primer that carried Illumina adaptor overhangs. After gel purification, the amplicons were indexed with Nextera index primers over about 8 extra PCR cycles and then purified using AMPure XP beads. Sequencing of the libraries was done on an Illumina MiSeq using paired-end 250 bp reads, dual indexing and a roughly 21% PhiX spike-in. Per the original workflow: FastQC was used to quality check the reads, while ea-utils fastq-join merged the TRG read pairs. Annotation of sequences was performed with IMGT/HighV-QUEST, only productive sequences with unambiguous V-gene assignment were retained, and clonotypes were defined by identical CDR3 sequence. VDJtools 1.1.1, tcR 2.2.3, Treemap and vegan Shannon diversity in R 3.4.4 were used for downstream analysis. Clones were re-identified by TCRdb from the public reads with CATT, and rows with the same DNA were merged. TCRdb's processing, not the authors', yielded these V and J calls. The sample table contains 45,000 to 60,000 delta-chain clones; only one count was recorded for around 16% of them. About 0.4% of the sample is held by the ten biggest clonotypes.

The data originate from a study of Vδ1+ human thymocytes (dated by TCRdb to 2017 to 2018). For the study in its entirety: As a data resource, the study described the mRNA-level TRG and TRD CDR3 repertoires of highly purified Vdelta1+ thymocytes obtained from young children. Earlier work had validated the multiplex-based CDR3 amplicon strategy against 5'RACE-based methods for generating CDR3 amplicons. Results and caveats for the whole study, not just this receptor: The use of highly purified populations and single-cell validation was advised by the authors, since misinterpretation of bulk repertoire data could be caused by unexpected Vdelta2 sequences. Because no clustering by age or sex was observed, donors were not stratified by these variables in the analyses. Even though sort purity was high, roughly 20% of thymic TRD sequences were Vdelta2 (and few were Vdelta3), which was not the case for the peripheral blood Vdelta1+ controls. The thymic TRG and TRD repertoires appeared highly polyclonal, with Gaussian CDR3 length distributions, in contrast to the oligoclonal repertoires of peripheral blood. Numerous TRG clonotypes were shared among donors (up to roughly 7x10^3), while TRD repertoires were essentially private (a maximum of about 120 shared).

Thymic samples were depleted of alphabeta T cells, then CD3+ TCRVdelta1+ TCRVdelta2- thymocytes were FACS-sorted. A purity of roughly 98% to 99.6% was achieved for sorted Vdelta1+ thymocytes. Thymic specimens were obtained from several paediatric patients, aged from roughly 5 days to 15 months, who were undergoing corrective cardiac surgery. The thymic tissue was dispersed, and mononuclear cells were isolated using a Histopaque-1077 density gradient. For staining, the antibodies used were anti-TCRVdelta1 clone TS8.2, anti-TCRVdelta2 clone B6, anti-CD3 clone HIT3a and anti-TCRalphabeta clone IP26. V was cut back by 1 base and J by 0 bases, leaving a gap of 12 bases between them. Reading the germline V gene gives CDR1 TSWWSYY and CDR2 QGS. The CDR3 starts with the cysteine, ends with the phenylalanine, and has 16 residues. Solely the CDR3 DNA is kept, with 48 bases framed from the first base.

The V gene is TRDV1 and the J gene is TRDJ1; a confident D gene designation cannot be given. The sample consisted of Vdelta1+ gamma-delta thymocytes from the thymus. The intended sense of this specimen's cell subset or site label: FACS-sorted CD3+ TCRalphabeta- TCRVdelta1+ TCRVdelta2- thymocytes. This clonotype was sampled from a girl under three years old who had congenital heart surgery. The CDR3 region: CALGEPQTEYTDKLIF. The DNA sequence is as follows: TGTGCTCTTGGGGAACCCCAGACCGAGTACACCGATAAACTCATCTTT.